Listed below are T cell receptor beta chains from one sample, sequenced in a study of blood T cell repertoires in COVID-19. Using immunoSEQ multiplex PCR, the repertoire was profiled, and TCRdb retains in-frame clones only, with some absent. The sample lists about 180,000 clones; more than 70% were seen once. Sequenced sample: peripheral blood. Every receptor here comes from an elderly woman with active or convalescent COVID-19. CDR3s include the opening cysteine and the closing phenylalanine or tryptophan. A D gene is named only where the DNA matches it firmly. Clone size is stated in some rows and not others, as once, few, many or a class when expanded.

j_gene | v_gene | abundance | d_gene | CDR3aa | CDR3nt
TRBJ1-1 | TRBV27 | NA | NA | CASSLRTVGTEAFF | TGTGCCAGCAGCCTGAGGACAGTGGGCACTGAAGCTTTCTTT
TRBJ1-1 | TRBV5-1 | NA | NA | CASSFGGDTEAFF | TGCGCCAGCAGCTTTGGGGGGGACACTGAAGCTTTCTTT
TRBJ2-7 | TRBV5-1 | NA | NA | CASSLGQAITYEQYF | TGCGCCAGCAGCTTGGGGCAGGCGATAACCTACGAGCAGTACTTC
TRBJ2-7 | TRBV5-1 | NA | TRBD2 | CASSILAGEGEQYF | TGCGCCAGCAGCATACTAGCGGGAGAAGGCGAGCAGTACTTC
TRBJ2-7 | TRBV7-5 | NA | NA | CAIPNLPPQREELFYEQYF | TGTGCCATCCCAAACCTCCCCCCCCAGCGGGAGGAGTTGTTCTACGAGCAGTACTTC
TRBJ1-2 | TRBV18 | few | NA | CASSPASNRNYGYTF | TGTGCCAGCTCACCAGCCTCGAACAGAAACTATGGCTACACCTTC
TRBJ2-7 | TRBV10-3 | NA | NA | CASLDGQRGEQYF | TGTGCCTCGTTGGACGGACAACGGGGGGAGCAGTACTTC
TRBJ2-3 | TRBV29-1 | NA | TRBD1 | CSVDDRGDTQYF | TGCAGCGTGGACGACAGGGGGGATACGCAGTATTTT
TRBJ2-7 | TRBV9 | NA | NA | CASSVDAVTYEQYF | TGTGCCAGCAGCGTAGATGCGGTTACCTACGAGCAGTACTTC
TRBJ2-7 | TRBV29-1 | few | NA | CSVSYSSYEQYF | TGCAGCGTTTCTTACAGCTCCTACGAGCAGTACTTC
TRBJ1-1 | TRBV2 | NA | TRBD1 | CASSLQGVYTEAFF | TGTGCCAGCAGCCTACAGGGGGTTTACACTGAAGCTTTCTTT
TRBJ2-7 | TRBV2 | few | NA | CASKTGPLEEQYF | TGTGCCAGCAAAACCGGCCCCCTGGAGGAGCAGTACTTC
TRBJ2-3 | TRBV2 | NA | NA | CASSEERGTDTQYF | TGTGCCAGCAGTGAAGAACGGGGTACAGATACGCAGTATTTT
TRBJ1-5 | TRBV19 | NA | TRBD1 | CASSIGGTVYSNQPQHF | TGTGCCAGTAGTATAGGTGGGACAGTCTATAGCAATCAGCCCCAGCATTTT
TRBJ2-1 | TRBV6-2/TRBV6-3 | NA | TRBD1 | CASSAQGAGYNEQFF | TGTGCCAGCAGTGCGCAGGGGGCGGGTTACAATGAGCAGTTCTTC
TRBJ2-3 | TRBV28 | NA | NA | CASMRPGTDTQYF | TGTGCCAGCATGCGCCCGGGCACAGATACGCAGTATTTT
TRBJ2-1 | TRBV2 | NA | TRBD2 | CASSDQRENNEQFF | TGTGCCAGCAGTGACCAGCGGGAGAACAATGAGCAGTTCTTC
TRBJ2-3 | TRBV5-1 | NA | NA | CASSRGPSGTDTQYF | TGCGCCAGCAGCAGGGGCCCATCGGGCACAGATACGCAGTATTTT
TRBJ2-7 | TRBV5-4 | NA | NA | CASSTYGTEGSYEQYF | TGTGCCAGCAGCACCTATGGGACTGAGGGGTCCTACGAGCAGTACTTC
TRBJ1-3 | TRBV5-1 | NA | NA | CASSWGGQNSGNTIYF | TGCGCCAGCAGCTGGGGGGGACAAAACTCTGGAAACACCATATATTTT
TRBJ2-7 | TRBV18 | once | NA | CASSPSGMDEQYF | TGTGCCAGCTCACCCTCGGGTATGGACGAGCAGTACTTC
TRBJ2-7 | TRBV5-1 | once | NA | CASSSLVGQLSYEQYF | TGCGCCAGCAGCTCTCTCGTGGGGCAGCTCTCCTACGAGCAGTACTTC
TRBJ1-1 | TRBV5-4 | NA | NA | CASSLEPGTEAFF | TGTGCCAGCAGCCTGGAACCCGGCACTGAAGCTTTCTTT
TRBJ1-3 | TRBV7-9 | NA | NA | CASSSTEGNTIYF | TGTGCCAGCAGCTCCACAGAAGGAAACACCATATATTTT
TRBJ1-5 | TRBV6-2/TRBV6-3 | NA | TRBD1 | CASSSSTGVGNQPQHF | TGTGCCAGCAGTTCCTCGACAGGGGTGGGCAATCAGCCCCAGCATTTT
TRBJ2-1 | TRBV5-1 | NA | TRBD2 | CASRYTSGISSYNEQFF | TGCGCCAGCAGATACACTAGCGGGATCAGCTCCTACAATGAGCAGTTCTTC
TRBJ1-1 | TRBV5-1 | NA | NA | CASSSDPGGLAEAFF | TGCGCCAGCAGCTCCGACCCCGGGGGTCTGGCTGAAGCTTTCTTT
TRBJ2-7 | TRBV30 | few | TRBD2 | CAWRHSSGLANSYEQYF | TGTGCCTGGAGGCACTCCTCGGGACTAGCGAACTCTTACGAGCAGTACTTC
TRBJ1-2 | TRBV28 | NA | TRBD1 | CASSQDRVYGYTF | TGTGCCAGCAGCCAGGACAGGGTCTATGGCTACACCTTC
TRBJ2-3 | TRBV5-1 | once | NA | CASSSDRPSTDTQYF | TGCGCCAGCAGCAGCGACAGACCCAGCACAGATACGCAGTATTTT
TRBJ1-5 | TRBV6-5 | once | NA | CASRPGGIGNQPQHF | TGTGCCAGCAGACCAGGAGGGATAGGGAACCAGCCCCAGCATTTT
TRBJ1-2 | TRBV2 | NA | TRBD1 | CASNLQGQGPYGYTF | TGTGCCAGCAACCTCCAGGGACAGGGCCCCTATGGCTACACCTTC
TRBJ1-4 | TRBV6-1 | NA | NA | CASSETTGGGEKLFF | TGTGCCAGCAGTGAGACGACTGGGGGCGGTGAAAAACTGTTTTTT
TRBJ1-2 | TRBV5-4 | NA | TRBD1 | CASSLGQGDYGYTF | TGTGCCAGCAGCCTGGGACAGGGAGACTATGGCTACACCTTC
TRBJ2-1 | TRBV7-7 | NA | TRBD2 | CASSFNERESYNEQFF | TGTGCCAGCAGCTTTAACGAGCGGGAGAGCTACAATGAGCAGTTCTTC
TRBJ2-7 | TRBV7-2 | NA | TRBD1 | CASSPRTGWGSSSYEQYF | TGTGCCAGCAGCCCAAGGACAGGGTGGGGCTCGAGCTCCTACGAGCAGTACTTC
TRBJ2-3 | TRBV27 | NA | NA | CASSTLGYTDTQYF | TGTGCCAGCAGTACGCTCGGTTACACAGATACGCAGTATTTT
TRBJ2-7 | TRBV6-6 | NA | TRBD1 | CASSPPPGQGYPEQYF | TGTGCCAGCAGTCCCCCTCCCGGACAGGGATATCCTGAGCAGTACTTC
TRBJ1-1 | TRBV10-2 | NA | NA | CASGPAGVDTEAFF | TGCGCCAGCGGACCGGCAGGGGTTGACACTGAAGCTTTCTTT
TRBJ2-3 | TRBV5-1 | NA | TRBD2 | CASSSGLAGGTTSTDTQYF | TGCGCCAGCAGCTCTGGACTAGCGGGGGGGACGACTAGCACAGATACGCAGTATTTT